These 5 T cell receptor beta chains originate from one sample sequenced in a study of blood T cell repertoires in COVID-19. The method was immunoSEQ multiplex PCR; TCRdb's version includes in-frame clones alone and lacks a portion of them. Counted here are about 480,000 clones, approximately 87% occurring once; the ten biggest clones make up about 2%. The material sequenced was PBMCs or T cells enriched from blood (not recorded which). These receptors originate from a woman between 40 and 55 years old who had recovered from COVID-19.

In its sample, this clone was seen a few times. The genes are TRBV14 and TRBJ1-1, with TRBD1 matching 7 bases. Germline CDR1 and CDR2: SGHDN and FVKESK. The J segment lost 1 base and the V segment lost 4 bases, leaving 9 bases of the junction unmatched. This CDR3 is 16 amino acids long. The CDR3 protein is CASSPGQPLQNTEAFF. CDR3 DNA: TGTGCCAGCAGCCCGGGACAGCCGCTTCAGAACACTGAAGCTTTCTTT.

The chain carries TRBV27 and TRBJ1-2; 8 bases are a match to TRBD1. Germline trimming cut 5 bases from V and 0 bases from J; bases unmatched to any gene: 8. Per germline, CDR1 MNHEY and CDR2 SMNVEV (reference sequence). The CDR3 spans 16 residues. The CDR3 coding sequence is TGTGCCAGCAGTACGCGGGACAGGTTACCTAACTATGGCTACACCTTC. It is translated as CASSTRDRLPNYGYTF.

The chain is built from TRBV6-5 and TRBJ2-1; 11 nucleotides agree with TRBD2. This CDR3 is 15 amino acids long. The V segment lost 6 bases and the J segment 2 bases; nucleotides outside the gene matches: 3. CDR1 and CDR2 from the germline V gene are MNHEY and SVGAGI. CDR3 in amino acids: CASRKTSGTYNEQFF. The CDR3 region has the DNA TGTGCCAGCAGGAAGACTAGCGGGACCTACAATGAGCAGTTCTTC.

The CDR3 DNA reads as TGTGCCAGCAGACTACGACAGGGGGTTGATGAAAAACTGTTTTTT. Translation: CASRLRQGVDEKLFF. The V and J genes are TRBV3-1 (or the pseudogene TRBV3-2) and TRBJ1-4; TRBD1 agrees at 9 bases. The CDR3 covers 15 residues. After removal of 6 bases from V and 6 bases from J, the junction contained 8 bases not matched to a gene. CDR1 is LGHDT and CDR2 is YNNKEL in the germline V gene (reference sequence).

J is TRBJ2-7 and V is TRBV27; 7 bases line up with TRBD1. Germline V CDR1 and CDR2: MNHEY, SMNVEV (reference sequence). The V segment lost 7 bases and the J segment 2 bases; nucleotides outside the gene matches: 5. This CDR3 is 13 amino acids long. The CDR3 spells CASKRGQTYEQYF. CDR3 nucleotide sequence: TGTGCCAGCAAACGGGGACAGACCTACGAGCAGTACTTC.